The 18 T cell receptor beta chains below all came from one sample that was sequenced in a study of CD8 T cells in ankylosing spondylitis. MiXCR, run by TCRdb on the 5' RACE reads, gives a single entry per CDR3 protein. The sample comprises about 300,000 distinct CDR3 sequences, about 20% of which are singletons, and roughly 3.6% rests with the top ten. The sample comprised blood, either unsorted or a sorted T cell fraction (not recorded which). The receptor set was obtained from a female donor with ankylosing spondylitis or in good health (not recorded which).

Only a few counts were recorded for this clonotype. V usage is TRBV28 and J usage is TRBJ1-6; D unclear. The CDR3 is 12 residues long. V was cut by 7 bases and J by 9 bases, with 10 bases left in between. Per the germline V gene, CDR1 is MDHEN and CDR2 is SYDVKM. In DNA form, the CDR3 reads TGTGCCAGCACAGGTGCGGGTTCACCCCTCCACTTT. Translation gives CASTGAGSPLHF.

This clonotype showed up many times. J is TRBJ1-5 and V is TRBV29-1, with 12 bases matching TRBD1. Germline assignment: CDR1 SQVTM and CDR2 ANQGSEA. CDR3 length: 15 amino acids. V was pared by 6 bases and J by 2 bases, with 5 bases of the junction left unmatched. The CDR3 bases are TGCAGCGTCGGGACAGGGGGCGAAGGCAATCAGCCCCAGCATTTT. It specifies CSVGTGGEGNQPQHF.

The genes are TRBV7-9 and TRBJ2-1; 7 bases map to TRBD2. CDR1 is SEHNR and CDR2 is FQNEAQ in the germline V gene (reference sequence). Germline trimming cut 6 bases from V and 6 bases from J; bases unmatched to any gene: 17. The CDR3 covers 17 residues. The CDR3 sequence is CASSHSAIGTTRNEQFF. The CDR3 DNA is TGTGCCAGCAGTCATAGTGCCATCGGGACTACGCGCAATGAGCAGTTCTTC.

This clonotype was seen a handful of times. The chain links TRBV29-1 to TRBJ2-6; the D gene is possibly TRBD2 (6 bases). The germline V and J ends were trimmed by 4 bases and 2 bases, with 12 bases remaining between them. The CDR3 runs to 15 residues. Germline assignment: CDR1 SQVTM and CDR2 ANQGSEA. The CDR3 coding sequence is TGCAGCGTTGGGGGGGTTTCAGCTGGGGCCAACGTCCTGACTTTC. Its translation is CSVGGVSAGANVLTF.

The chain uses TRBV7-6 and TRBJ2-1, with TRBD1 matching 8 bases. The CDR3 contains 15 residues. Germline CDR1 and CDR2: SGHVS and FNYEAQ. Unmatched junction bases numbered 5, after V lost 3 bases and J lost 4 bases. The CDR3 DNA follows: TGTGCCAGCAGCTTCCCAGGGGGCCGGTACAATGAGCAGTTCTTC. It specifies CASSFPGGRYNEQFF.

The sample holds a few counts of this clonotype. The chain employs TRBV20-1 and TRBJ2-1; TRBD2 might be the D (6 bases). Germline CDR1 and CDR2: DFQATT and SNEGSKA (reference sequence). The V and J ends lost 6 bases and 10 bases respectively, with 25 bases between them. CDR3 size: 15 residues. As DNA, the CDR3 is TGCAGTGCGGGGGGATTCCGGGAAGGAGGGCAAGAGCAGTTCTTC. Translation: CSAGGFREGGQEQFF.

The chain carries TRBV20-1 and TRBJ2-5; the D is unclear. Germline V CDR1 and CDR2: DFQATT, SNEGSKA (reference sequence). The V and J ends lost 4 bases and 1 base respectively, with 10 bases between them. CDR3 length: 13 residues. CDR3 bases: TGCAGTGCTAAACTTACCCTCCAAGAGACCCAGTACTTC. It translates to CSAKLTLQETQYF.

The table lists this clonotype with many counts. V is TRBV12-3 or TRBV12-4 and J is TRBJ2-7, with D perhaps TRBD2 (6 bases). Trimming cost V 1 base and J 3 bases, with 10 bases left between them. The CDR3 contains 14 residues. The CDR3 DNA reads as TGTGCCAGCAGTTTAGGGAGGGTGAACTACGAGCAGTACTTC. Translating gives CASSLGRVNYEQYF.

This clonotype was counted between two and nine times. The chain employs TRBV6-5 and TRBJ2-1; tentatively, D is TRBD2 (6 bases). Trimming pared 0 bases from V and 6 bases from J, leaving 18 bases between. This CDR3 has 17 residues. Germline lookup yields CDR1 MNHEY and CDR2 SVGAGI. In DNA form, the CDR3 reads TGTGCCAGCAGTTACTCGAGCCCTGGCGGGGCCCTCAATGAGCAGTTCTTC. It encodes CASSYSSPGGALNEQFF.

This clonotype has more than one count but fewer than ten. The CDR3 loop reads CASSPRLSKGELFF. The CDR3 DNA follows: TGTGCCAGCAGTCCCCGACTCTCTAAGGGGGAGCTGTTTTTT. This chain joins TRBV6-1 and TRBJ2-2; no clear D. Germline CDR1 is MNHNS and CDR2 is SASEGT. Trimming shortened V by 5 bases and J by 8 bases, and 15 bases separated the two germline ends. The CDR3 extends over 14 amino acids.

This clonotype was observed a few times. The chain couples TRBV20-1 to TRBJ2-5; the D gene could be TRBD1 or TRBD2 (6 bases each). Germline CDR1 is DFQATT and CDR2 is SNEGSKA (reference sequence). This CDR3 spans 17 amino acids. Trimming took 0 bases from V and 5 from J, leaving 22 bases between them. DNA for the CDR3: TGCAGTGCTAGAGATCAGGGGACCGTGCGGGAAGCTGAGACCCAGTACTTC. It codes for CSARDQGTVREAETQYF.

This clonotype has only a few counts. The chain uses TRBV7-2 and TRBJ2-3; D is perhaps TRBD2 (7 bases). The V gene's germline CDR1 is SGHTA and CDR2 FQGNSA. CDR3 length: 15 residues. V lost 3 bases, J lost 4 bases, and 14 bases lay in between. The chain's CDR3 is CASSFGGGVADTQYF. The CDR3 coding sequence is TGTGCCAGCAGCTTTGGAGGGGGGGTGGCAGATACGCAGTATTTT.

This clonotype has only a few counts. V gene TRBV19 combines with J gene TRBJ1-5; TRBD1 agrees at 9 bases. Unmatched junction bases numbered 7, after V lost 1 base and J lost 3 bases. There are 17 residues in the CDR3. Germline lookup yields CDR1 LNHDA and CDR2 SQIVND (reference sequence). This CDR3 reads CASSIATGTGINQPQHF. The CDR3 DNA sequence: TGTGCCAGTAGTATAGCCACCGGGACAGGGATCAATCAGCCCCAGCATTTT. The full variable domain, in which reference TRBV19 and TRBJ1-5 provide the parts outside the CDR3, is DGGITQSPKYLFRKEGQNVTLSCEQNLNHDAMYWYRQDPGQGLRLIYYSQIVNDFQKGDIAEGYSVSREKKESFPLTVTSAQKNPTAFYLCASSIATGTGINQPQHFGDGTRLSIL.

J is TRBJ2-5 and V is TRBV30, with 9 bases aligning to TRBD2. CDR1 GTSNPN and CDR2 SVGIG come from the germline V gene (reference sequence). The CDR3 spans 15 residues. Unmatched junction bases numbered 8, after V lost 4 bases and J lost 2 bases. The CDR3 DNA reads as TGTGCCTGGAACGCGGGAGGGAACCGACAAGAGACCCAGTACTTC. Amino acid sequence: CAWNAGGNRQETQYF.

This clonotype showed up just a few times. The chain joins TRBV29-1 to TRBJ2-7, with TRBD1 matching over 7 bases. The germline CDR1 and CDR2 sequences are SQVTM and ANQGSEA. V dropped 4 bases and J dropped 7; count of bases not matched to a gene: 7. This CDR3 is built from 12 residues. The CDR3 DNA sequence: TGCAGCGTTGGACAGGGCGATATGGAGCAGTACTTC. This encodes CSVGQGDMEQYF.

This clonotype was recorded a few times. This chain joins TRBV10-3 and TRBJ2-1, with a weak D call TRBD2 (7 bases). CDR3 length: 14 residues. Germline V gene lookup returns CDR1 ENHRY and CDR2 SYGVKD. The V end lost 6 bases, the J end lost 9 bases, and 18 bases lay between the germline ends. CDR3 sequence (DNA): TGTGCCATCAGCGGGGGCTTGGGGGAGGGTGAGCAGTTCTTC. Protein: CAISGGLGEGEQFF.

This clonotype occurred many times. The chain couples TRBV5-1 to TRBJ1-5, with D perhaps matching TRBD1 (6 bases). Germline V gene data show CDR1 as SGHRS and CDR2 as YFSETQ. The CDR3 runs to 14 residues. V was clipped by 1 base and J by 6 bases, with 11 bases between them. CDR3 in amino acids: CASSLKEGGQPQHF. In nucleotides, the CDR3 is TGCGCCAGCAGCTTGAAGGAGGGGGGTCAGCCCCAGCATTTT.

V and J are TRBV20-1 and TRBJ2-7, with 7 bases that match TRBD2. In germline, CDR1 is DFQATT, CDR2 SNEGSKA (reference sequence). The CDR3 spans 11 residues. Germline trimming cut 6 bases from V and 5 bases from J; bases unmatched to any gene: 4. The CDR3 DNA follows: TGCAGTGCGGGGGGGACGGACGAGCAGTACTTC. Translated, it gives CSAGGTDEQYF.